What follows describes a single T cell receptor beta chain. Per the original data handling: Using reference gene primer amplification, nucleated cell counts were estimated. The protocol was immunoSEQ multiplex PCR, while the TCRdb copy is restricted to in-frame clones and leaves out a portion. The V and J calls and clone size were taken over from that table, and D and trimming were inferred from the DNA. The sample holds some 140,000 clones, 60% to 85% seen once. These data come from a study of blood T cell repertoires in COVID-19. Looking at the study overall: The United States, Italy and Spain were the sources of the acute and convalescent COVID-19 samples. T cells, B-cell-depleted T cells, or PBMCs provided the cDNA or gDNA that served as material.

Losses at the gene ends were 6 bases for V and 1 base for J; bases not matched to a gene: 3. The CDR3 has 14 residues. Germline CDR1 reads MDHEN; CDR2 reads SYDVKM. The sequenced sample consisted of peripheral blood. This clonotype originated in an older man with acute or convalescent COVID-19. The chain joins TRBV28 to TRBJ1-1; TRBD1 matches 9 bases. The CDR3 DNA is TGTGCCAGCAGCACAGGGGGCTGGAACACTGAAGCTTTCTTT. It translates to CASSTGGWNTEAFF.